This TCR beta chain was recovered during a study of cytomegalovirus exposure and HLA in healthy donors. The wider study: Unique TCRs numbering around 80 million, obtained from HLA-typed donors, made up an early data release. Findings of the study overall: Later work found that TCR association rates differed between HLA loci; DRB1 had the most and HLA-C the fewest. When analyzed later, a missense DCLRE1C variant was found to be linked to TCR beta V- and J-gene trimming.

Healthy people donating bone marrow made up the donors. Points on this clone: The antigen is not known.

Primers included in the PCR were 60 Vbeta and 13 Jbeta primers. Generated by immunoSEQ multiplex PCR, the TCRdb table keeps only in-frame clones and is missing some. The sample yields over 80,000 clones, of which the top ten take up about 5.9%. This receptor was obtained from a girl under 18 in good health and CMV-seropositive. Sequenced input: PBMCs.

CDR3 in amino acids: CASSQDGQPQHF. CDR3 in DNA: TGTGCCAGCAGCCAAGATGGCCAGCCCCAGCATTTT. This chain uses TRBV4-2 with TRBJ1-5; D remains unclear. This CDR3 comprises 12 residues. The germline V gene has CDR1 LGHNA and CDR2 YNFKEQ. Between the trimmed V and J ends, which lost 0 bases and 7 bases, there was a span of 4 bases.